Included here is one T cell receptor beta chain sequence, with context. Each PCR reaction had synthetic TCR analog templates spiked into it. Profiled with immunoSEQ multiplex PCR; TCRdb holds only in-frame clones, not every one. Here the sample spans 100,000 to 150,000 clones, about 83% being singletons. The sample belongs to a study of PD-L1 blockade in urothelial cancer. Study details: The number of prior chemotherapy regimens per patient was 0 to 3. Researchers found blood samples held a median of 141,255 T cells.

The CDR3 length is 14 residues. V was trimmed by 5 bases and J by 2 bases, leaving 13 bases between them. Germline CDR1 is MNHEY and CDR2 is SMNVEV (reference sequence). Indicated time point: peripheral blood 6 weeks after treatment start. Pretreatment sampling and on-treatment sampling together yielded between 1 and 8 samples for each patient. The source was PBMCs, collected around atezolizumab (anti-PD-L1) treatment. The sequence derives from a man aged 50 to 60 with urothelial cancer. The chain is built from TRBV27 and TRBJ2-7, with a weak D call TRBD1 (6 bases). CDR3 residues: CASSRGGPAYEQYF. The DNA of the CDR3 is TGTGCCAGCAGTAGAGGGGGACCAGCCTACGAGCAGTACTTC.